This T cell receptor beta chain was sequenced during a study of early T cells in non-severe SARS-CoV-2 infection (dated by TCRdb to about 2021). Context from the whole study: Bulk RNA from unsorted whole blood was used for TCR sequencing, so alpha and beta chains could not be paired.

This clonotype was seen repeatedly, ten times or more. What this receptor recognizes is not known. The input lacks base qualities; no much larger clone sits a single base away. V is reduced by 4 bases and J by 5 bases, leaving a spacing of 17 bases between them. From the cysteine up to the phenylalanine, the CDR3 has a length of 16 residues. The retained sequence is limited to the CDR3, 48 bases, with the frame set at the first base. The germline V gene (reference sequence) specifies MNHEY as CDR1 and SMNVEV as CDR2. A case-control design nested within a healthcare worker cohort in London, UK, was used, with weekly nasopharyngeal swab PCR tests and blood sampling performed. Healthcare workers were enrolled in the week of the UK lockdown, from 23 to 31 March 2020, and were followed every week for up to about 16 weeks. Study-wide findings and limitations: VDJdb matching was skewed toward anti-spike CD8 responses and likely underestimated virus-specific expansions, missing private and CD4 specificities.

The library was generated by 5' RACE. The sample was run on a NextSeq 500. To correct for sequencing error and PCR bias, the TCR library protocol tagged individual cDNA molecules with unique molecular identifiers. Sequencing covered both TCR alpha and beta chains, and within each sample the abundances of alpha and beta sequences were tightly co-correlated. The paper's processing steps were these. Decombinator V4 was used to perform V gene, J gene and CDR3 annotation of TCR sequences. Expanded TCRs were defined as changing significantly between any two time points under a Poisson model with p below 0.0001. TCR abundances were normalised to the total number of TCRs sequenced in each sample and reported as counts per million. MAIT TCRs were defined by TRAV1-2 paired with TRAJ12, TRAJ20 or TRAJ33, and iNKT TCRs by TRAV10 paired with TRAJ18. VDJdb, accessed 1 November 2021, was searched for CMV, EBV and SARS-CoV-2 annotated TCRs, with TCRs annotated for multiple antigens excluded. In-frame beta chains were kept once TCRdb had trimmed the public reads at Q25 with fastp and called clones with MiXCR. Rows are unified per CDR3 protein, each entry keeping the most common DNA and genes. TCRdb's processing, not the authors', yielded these V and J calls. The sample table shows roughly 40,000 distinct CDR3 sequences, and 4.7% are seen once. Around 4.7% of the sample rests with the top ten.

The specimen sequenced was whole blood. The rearrangement combines TRBV27 with TRBJ2-2, with no D gene named confidently. The clonotype comes from an adult who was a healthcare worker with PCR-confirmed SARS-CoV-2 infection or an uninfected control (not recorded which). CDR3 reads: CASSSFAHLGTGELFF. The bases are TGTGCCAGCAGTTCCTTCGCTCATCTGGGAACCGGGGAGCTGTTTTTT.